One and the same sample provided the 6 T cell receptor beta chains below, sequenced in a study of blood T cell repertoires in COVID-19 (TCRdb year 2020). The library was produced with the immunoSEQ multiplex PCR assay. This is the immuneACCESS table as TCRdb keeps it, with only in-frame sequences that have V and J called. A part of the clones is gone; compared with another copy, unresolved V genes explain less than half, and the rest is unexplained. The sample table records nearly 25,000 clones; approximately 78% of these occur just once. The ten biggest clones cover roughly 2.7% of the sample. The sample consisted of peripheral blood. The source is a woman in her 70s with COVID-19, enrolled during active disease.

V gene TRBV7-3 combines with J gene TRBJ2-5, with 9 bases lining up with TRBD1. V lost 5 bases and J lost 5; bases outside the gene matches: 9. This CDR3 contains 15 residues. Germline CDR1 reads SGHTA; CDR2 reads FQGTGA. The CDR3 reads CASSPGTGRQETQYF. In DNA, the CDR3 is TGTGCCAGCAGCCCGGGGACAGGGCGCCAGGAGACCCAGTACTTC.

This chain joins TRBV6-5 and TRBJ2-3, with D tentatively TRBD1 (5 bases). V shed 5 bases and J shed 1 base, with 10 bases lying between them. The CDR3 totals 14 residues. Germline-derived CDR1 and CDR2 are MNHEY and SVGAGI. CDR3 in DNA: TGTGCCAGCAGTAGACAGCTCCGCACAGATACGCAGTATTTT. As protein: CASSRQLRTDTQYF.

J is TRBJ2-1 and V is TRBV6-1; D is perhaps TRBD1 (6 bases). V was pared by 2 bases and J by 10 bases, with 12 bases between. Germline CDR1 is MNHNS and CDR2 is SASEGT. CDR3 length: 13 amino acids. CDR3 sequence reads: CASSELGAREQFF. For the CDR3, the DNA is TGTGCCAGCAGTGAATTGGGGGCACGGGAGCAGTTCTTC.

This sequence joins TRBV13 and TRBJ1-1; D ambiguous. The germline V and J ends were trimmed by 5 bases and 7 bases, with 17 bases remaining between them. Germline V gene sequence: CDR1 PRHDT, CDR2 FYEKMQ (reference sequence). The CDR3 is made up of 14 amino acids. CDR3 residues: CASSPRSGGGEAFF. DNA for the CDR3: TGTGCCAGCAGCCCCCGGTCGGGAGGTGGTGAAGCTTTCTTT.

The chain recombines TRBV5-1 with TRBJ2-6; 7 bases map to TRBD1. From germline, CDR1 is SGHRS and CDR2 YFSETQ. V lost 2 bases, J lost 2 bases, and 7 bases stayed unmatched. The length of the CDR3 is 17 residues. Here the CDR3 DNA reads TGCGCCAGCAGCTTAGCACCTCAGGGGGCTGGGGCCAACGTCCTGACTTTC. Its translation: CASSLAPQGAGANVLTF. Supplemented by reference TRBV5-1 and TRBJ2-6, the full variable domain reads KAGVTQTPRYLIKTRGQQVTLSCSPISGHRSVSWYQQTPGQGLQFLFEYFSETQRNKGNFPGRFSGRQFSNSRSEMNVSTLELGDSALYLCASSLAPQGAGANVLTFGAGSRLTVL.

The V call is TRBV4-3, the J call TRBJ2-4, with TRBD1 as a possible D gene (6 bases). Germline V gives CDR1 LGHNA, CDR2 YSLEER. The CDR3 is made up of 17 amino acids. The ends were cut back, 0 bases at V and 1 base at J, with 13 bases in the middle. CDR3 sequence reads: CASSQEIQGFAKNIQYF. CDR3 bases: TGCGCCAGCAGCCAAGAGATACAGGGATTTGCCAAAAACATTCAGTACTTC.